This TCR beta chain was recorded in a study of cytomegalovirus exposure and HLA in healthy donors. Study-level background: In a previous analysis, 117 million unique TCR beta sequences were found from 150 million to 200 million T cells. The study, taken as a whole, reports: It was around 160 TCR beta chains that were listed as cytomegalovirus-associated.

Healthy donors of bone marrow made up the group. The study sampled nominally healthy donors, though unrecorded immune exposures were likely. Looked up from germline, CDR1 is MNHEY and CDR2 is SMNVEV (reference sequence). V lost 7 bases to trimming and J lost 6 bases; unmatched junction nucleotides: 7. The CDR3 length is 16 residues. The PCR employed 60 Vbeta primers together with 13 Jbeta primers. Data came from immunoSEQ multiplex PCR; TCRdb stores just in-frame clones and leaves some out. This sample has nearly 200,000 clones; 60% to 80% occur once, and the top ten carry over 2%. There are a few counts of this clone. Its antigen is undetermined.

The V gene is TRBV27, the J gene TRBJ2-2, with TRBD2 matching 14 bases. The sequence was collected from a woman aged 30 to 39 in good health and CMV-seropositive. Sequenced sample: PBMCs. CDR3 bases: TGTGCCAGCAAGACTAGCGGGGGGGCCTGGTCCGGGGAGCTGTTTTTT. It translates to CASKTSGGAWSGELFF.